One T cell receptor beta chain is described in this entry. This clonotype was observed a handful of times. Its target antigen remains unknown. No clone much larger than this one lies a single base away; base qualities are absent. The record originates from a study of blood T cells in healthy people across ages (dated by TCRdb to about 2015). With respect to the entire study: In model experiments, template switching captured roughly one uniquely barcoded TCR beta cDNA molecule for every two T cells. Age-related changes in TCR beta repertoire diversity were measured in the study by deep sequencing normalized with unique cDNA molecular identifiers. The donors were divided into four age groups: young (average roughly 15 years), middle-aged (about 39), aged (62) and long-lived (about 80). To avoid experimental bias, donors of different ages were distributed randomly across sequencing lanes. Two additional independent replicas of 1 million unique cDNA reads from the same blood draw were analyzed for two donors (one aged 18 to 29 and one aged 80 or older).

The roughly 37 donors, aged 6 to 90 years, were systemically healthy Caucasian individuals from Russia. Roughly 10 milliliters of peripheral blood were collected from each donor into EDTA-treated Vacutainer tubes. PBMCs were isolated by Ficoll-Paque density-gradient centrifugation, with at least 6 million obtained per sample. Total RNA, at least 6 micrograms per sample, was extracted from PBMCs with Trizol reagent. For every donor, flow cytometry on a PBMC aliquot measured the percentage of naive CD45RAhigh/CD27high T cells. Library method: 5' RACE. Sequencing used an Illumina HiSeq 2500. A second about 7 to 12 cycle PCR used a sample-barcoded 5' primer and a J-beta primer mix. Each TCR beta cDNA molecule received a unique molecular identifier from a template-switch 5' adaptor carrying 12 random nucleotides. At least 3 million CDR3-containing paired-end reads were obtained from each sample. All of the RNA was converted into first-strand cDNA using the Mint cDNA synthesis kit, with a TRBC-specific oligonucleotide serving as the primer. Following uracil-DNA glycosylase treatment, all cDNA underwent a first 18-cycle PCR with the universal primers M1SS and BC2_uni_R. The source study handled its data this way. For normalization, 1 million high-quality reads, each with a distinct molecular identifier, were randomly selected from each sample. Reads with shared molecular identifiers were discarded instead of being binned into consensus sequences. MiTCR, set to a Q25 quality threshold and the strictest error-elimination algorithm, was used for CDR3 identification, clonotype clustering and error correction. A nonparametric unseen species model with Euler transformation was used to estimate a lower bound on total TCR beta diversity. TCRdb's own reprocessing of the public reads used fastp at Q25 and MiXCR and kept productive beta chains. Merged by CDR3 protein, the rows form single entries marked with the most common genes and DNA. These V and J calls originate from TCRdb's pipeline instead of the authors' own analysis. The sample table records approximately 800,000 distinct CDR3 sequences; 46% of these occur just once. Roughly 20% of the sample lies in the top ten.

The CDR3 numbers 14 residues from cysteine through phenylalanine. Left in the record is the CDR3 DNA by itself, 42 bases read in frame from the first base. CDR1 and CDR2, looked up from the germline V gene (reference sequence), are DFQATT and SNEGSKA. After removal of 5 bases from V and 5 bases from J, the junction retains 6 bases not matched to a gene. Findings and caveats that apply to the study as a whole: As age increased, observed TCR beta diversity per million T cells dropped in a roughly linear way, and a significant reduction was already evident by age around 41. Compared with the aged group, more naive CD4+ T cells, fewer expanded clones and increased TCR diversity were shown by the long-lived group, suggesting age selection. A strong correlation was found between observed TCR beta diversity and the percentage of naive T cells measured by flow cytometry. Because the CMV infection status of the donors was unknown, age-related changes in expanded clonotypes may potentially have been confounded. Because profiling used bulk unsorted PBMCs, naive and antigen-experienced compartments could not be compared conclusively. Estimates of total diversity based on one million sequenced T cells were regarded as lower bounds and as underestimates.

The chain couples TRBV20-1 to TRBJ2-5, with 12 bases matching TRBD2. The sequence came from a man at least 80 years old in good health. Sequences were obtained from blood. The CDR3 in this case is CSAVLAGGTETQYF. DNA sequence: TGCAGTGCTGTACTAGCGGGAGGAACGGAGACCCAGTACTTC.